The next 31 T cell receptor beta chains were all read from a single sample in a study of T cell repertoires in cytomegalovirus infection. No antigen has been assigned to these receptors. A single record per CDR3 protein comes from TCRdb applying MiXCR to the reads. The sample has about 830,000 distinct CDR3 sequences, around a third seen once. The sample here was cultured CD8+ T cells from PBMCs, taken from culture after CMV antigen stimulation. These receptors were taken from a human donor in good health (CMV status not recorded). Some clones in this sample may be carry-over from other donors' samples.

This clonotype has just a few counts. In DNA form, the CDR3 reads TGTGCCACGCAAGGGGGCACCGGGGAGCTGTTTTTT. The encoded protein is CATQGGTGELFF. The chain joins TRBV2 to TRBJ2-2; D perhaps matches TRBD1 (6 bases). Trimming took 10 bases from V and 4 from J, leaving 10 bases between them. The CDR3 has 12 amino acids. CDR1 is SNHLY and CDR2 is FYNNEI in the germline V gene.

CDR3 in amino acids: CAIRTSGGQETQYF. The CDR3 DNA reads TGTGCCATAAGGACTAGCGGAGGGCAAGAGACCCAGTACTTC. The V gene is TRBV10-3, the J gene TRBJ2-5; 10 nucleotides match TRBD2. Germline loops: CDR1 ENHRY, CDR2 SYGVKD. The CDR3 is made up of 14 amino acids. Losses at the gene ends were 9 bases for V and 2 bases for J; bases not matched to a gene: 6.

This clonotype was observed at least ten times. The chain recombines TRBV7-2 with TRBJ2-1, with 11 bases identical to TRBD2. This CDR3 contains 15 residues. J gave up 3 bases and V 6 bases, and 4 bases lay outside the gene matches. CDR1 and CDR2 (germline): SGHTA, FQGNSA. In DNA form, the CDR3 reads TGTGCCAGCAGTTATAGCGGGGGGGACTACAATGAGCAGTTCTTC. Protein: CASSYSGGDYNEQFF.

The chain links TRBV20-1 to TRBJ2-2, with D possibly TRBD2 on 5 matching bases. V gave up 4 bases and J gave up 3 bases, with 9 bases separating them. This CDR3 has 13 residues. Germline assignment: CDR1 DFQATT and CDR2 SNEGSKA (reference sequence). This CDR3 reads CSAIEGDTGELFF. DNA of the CDR3: TGCAGTGCTATCGAGGGAGACACCGGGGAGCTGTTTTTT.

The table lists this clonotype with a few counts. V and J are TRBV27 and TRBJ2-2, with 8 bases matching TRBD1. V lost 5 bases, J lost 7 bases, and 21 bases stayed unmatched. CDR3 size: 19 residues. Germline V gene lookup returns CDR1 MNHEY and CDR2 SMNVEV (reference sequence). CDR3 bases: TGTGCCAGCAGTCATCTAAAGACAGGGGCTTTGGTGTACGTCGGGGAGCTGTTTTTT. Amino acids: CASSHLKTGALVYVGELFF.

Many counts were recorded for this clonotype. J is TRBJ2-7 and V is TRBV4-1; tentatively, D is TRBD1 or TRBD2 (5 bases each). Germline V gives CDR1 MGHRA, CDR2 YSYEKL. The CDR3 length is 14 residues. Trimming cost V 1 base and J 3 bases, with 10 bases left between them. CDR3 sequence: CASSQARDGYEQYF. CDR3 bases: TGCGCCAGCAGCCAAGCCCGGGACGGCTACGAGCAGTACTTC.

This clonotype showed up many times. The V and J genes are TRBV12-3 or TRBV12-4 and TRBJ2-7; 9 nucleotides agree with TRBD1. V was clipped by 3 bases and J by 3 bases; unmatched bases: 3. The CDR3 is made up of 14 amino acids. CDR3 region: CASSFGTGIYEQYF. CDR3 DNA: TGTGCCAGCAGTTTTGGGACAGGGATCTACGAGCAGTACTTC.

This clonotype came up a few times. The chain joins TRBV6-5 to TRBJ1-1; TRBD1 matches 8 bases. The V and J ends lost 7 bases and 4 bases, in that order; junction bases with no gene match: 8. Germline lookup yields CDR1 MNHEY and CDR2 SVGAGI. The CDR3 runs to 14 residues. CDR3 loop: CASTYRGGVTEAFF. The DNA of the CDR3 is TGTGCCAGCACCTACAGGGGGGGAGTCACTGAAGCTTTCTTT.

The V call is TRBV19, the J call TRBJ2-7, with 8 bases that match TRBD1. Germline V gives CDR1 LNHDA, CDR2 SQIVND (reference sequence). J gave up 1 base and V 5 bases, and 4 bases lay outside the gene matches. This CDR3 spans 14 amino acids. CDR3 DNA sequence: TGTGCCAGTAGTGTGACAGGGGCTTCCTACGAGCAGTACGTC. It yields the protein CASSVTGASYEQYV.

V usage is TRBV6-2 or TRBV6-3 and J usage is TRBJ1-2; D call uncertain. The V and J ends lost 5 bases and 7 bases respectively, with 14 bases between them. Germline-derived CDR1 and CDR2 are MNHEY and SVGEGT. The CDR3 totals 13 residues. In DNA form, the CDR3 reads TGTGCCAGCAGTCGGACGGGCTCTGTTGGCTACACCTTC. It is translated as CASSRTGSVGYTF.

This clonotype showed up many times. The chain combines TRBV5-6 with TRBJ1-1; 8 nucleotides match TRBD1. Germline lookup yields CDR1 SGHDT and CDR2 YYEEEE. This CDR3 spans 15 amino acids. Germline trimming cut 4 bases from V and 1 base from J; bases unmatched to any gene: 6. CDR3 in DNA: TGTGCCAGCAGCATCCGGGACAGGCGGAACACTGAAGCTTTCTTT. Its translation: CASSIRDRRNTEAFF.

The sample holds a few counts of this clonotype. V gene TRBV7-6 combines with J gene TRBJ2-7; 13 bases are a match to TRBD2. Unmatched junction bases numbered 8, after V lost 5 bases and J lost 4 bases. Per the germline V gene, CDR1 is SGHVS and CDR2 is FNYEAQ. The CDR3 length is 16 residues. The CDR3 DNA is TGTGCCAGCAGCGCATCGACTAGCGGGGGGATTTACGAGCAGTACGTC. Translated, it gives CASSASTSGGIYEQYV.

The chain recombines TRBV7-2 with TRBJ2-7; TRBD2 might be the D (6 bases). V shed 3 bases and J shed 4 bases, with 10 bases lying between them. The germline CDR1 and CDR2 sequences are SGHTA and FQGNSA. The CDR3 has 13 amino acids. Here the CDR3 reads CASSFGGWYEQYV. CDR3 DNA: TGTGCCAGCAGCTTCGGGGGTTGGTACGAGCAGTACGTC.

This clonotype has ten or more counts. The CDR3 bases are TGTGCCAGCAGTTTATCAGGGGACACTGAAGCTTTCTTT. Translation: CASSLSGDTEAFF. This chain connects TRBV27 to TRBJ1-1; D might be TRBD1 (5 bases). CDR1 is MNHEY, CDR2 SMNVEV, per germline (reference sequence). Trimming removed 0 bases from V and 3 bases from J, with 5 bases in between. This CDR3 spans 13 amino acids.

J is TRBJ1-4 and V is TRBV20-1; perhaps TRBD1 as D (5 bases). The V end was cut by 3 bases, the J end by 5 bases, with 13 bases between. The CDR3 is 14 residues long. Germline V gene sequence: CDR1 DFQATT, CDR2 SNEGSKA (reference sequence). CDR3 sequence: CSASLGGPNEKLFF. The CDR3 DNA reads as TGCAGTGCTAGTCTGGGGGGACCAAATGAAAAACTGTTTTTT.

The CDR3 DNA sequence: TGTGCCAGTACCCCTTCGGCCTCCAACACTGAAGCTTTCTTT. It encodes CASTPSASNTEAFF. The J gene is TRBJ1-1, the V gene TRBV19; unclear D gene. The CDR3 spans 14 residues. Trimming pared 7 bases from V and 2 bases from J, leaving 14 bases between. Germline loops: CDR1 LNHDA, CDR2 SQIVND (reference sequence). Full variable domain (rest looked up from reference TRBV19 and TRBJ1-1): DGGITQSPKYLFRKEGQNVTLSCEQNLNHDAMYWYRQDPGQGLRLIYYSQIVNDFQKGDIAEGYSVSREKKESFPLTVTSAQKNPTAFYLCASTPSASNTEAFFGQGTRLTVV.

This clonotype was counted only a few times. This CDR3 is CASHREASSYNSPLHF. The CDR3 DNA follows: TGTGCCAGTCATCGGGAGGCTAGCTCCTATAATTCACCCCTCCACTTT. The genes are TRBV6-1 and TRBJ1-6; D is uncertain. This CDR3 has 16 amino acids. Germline V lookup: CDR1 MNHNS, CDR2 SASEGT. V shed 9 bases and J shed 0 bases, with 15 bases lying between them.

The rearrangement links TRBV6-1 to TRBJ2-1; D possibly corresponds to TRBD2 (6 bases). V lost 2 bases, J lost 2 bases, and 10 bases lay in between. The CDR3 sequence is 15 residues long. Per germline, CDR1 MNHNS and CDR2 SASEGT. CDR3 region: CASSELRGTYNEQFF. The CDR3 bases are TGTGCCAGCAGTGAATTGCGGGGAACCTACAATGAGCAGTTCTTC.

This rearrangement joins TRBV4-2 to TRBJ2-7; 9 nucleotides agree with TRBD2. This CDR3 is built from 16 residues. CDR1 is LGHNA and CDR2 is YNFKEQ in the germline V gene. V lost 1 base to trimming and J lost 2 bases; unmatched junction nucleotides: 6. The CDR3 sequence: CASSQGLAGAAYEQYF. The CDR3 nucleotides read TGTGCCAGCAGCCAAGGGTTAGCGGGGGCTGCCTACGAGCAGTACTTC.

The V and J genes are TRBV7-9 and TRBJ2-1, with no clear D. The CDR3 is 13 amino acids. Germline loops: CDR1 SEHNR, CDR2 FQNEAQ (reference sequence). Trimming took off 5 bases at V and 10 bases at J, with 15 bases between the two ends. The CDR3 loop reads CASSPTLSEEQFF. CDR3 coding DNA: TGTGCCAGCAGCCCGACTTTGTCGGAGGAGCAGTTCTTC.

This clonotype showed up just a few times. This rearrangement joins TRBV6-1 to TRBJ2-3; D perhaps matches TRBD2 (6 bases). CDR3 size: 11 residues. CDR1 MNHNS and CDR2 SASEGT come from the germline V gene. V gave up 11 bases and J gave up 6 bases, with 12 bases separating them. The CDR3 DNA reads as TGTGCCGGGGGGTTAGTGGATACGCAGTATTTT. Translated, it gives CAGGLVDTQYF.

Remarks on this clonotype: At one end, the junction sequence differs from germline, possibly due to a read error. This chain uses TRBV10-2 with TRBJ2-3; the match to TRBD2 covers 10 bases. This CDR3 has 17 amino acids. Germline CDR1 WSHSY, CDR2 SAAADI. The CDR3 loop reads CASSEYGLAESTDTQYF. DNA of the CDR3: TGTGCCAGCAGTGAGTACGGACTAGCGGAGAGCACAGATACGCAGTATTTT.

This CDR3 reads CASFEPGAGNEQFF. CDR3 in DNA: TGTGCCAGCTTCGAGCCAGGGGCAGGCAATGAGCAGTTCTTC. The V and J genes are TRBV6-6 and TRBJ2-1; tentative D call: TRBD1 (6 bases). The germline V and J ends were trimmed by 8 bases and 6 bases, with 17 bases remaining between them. CDR3 length: 14 amino acids. Germline V gene data show CDR1 as MNHNY and CDR2 as SVGAGI (reference sequence).

This CDR3 reads CASSQARGNNEQFF. CDR3 DNA: TGCGCCAGCAGCCAAGCCAGGGGGAACAATGAGCAGTTCTTC. J is TRBJ2-1 and V is TRBV4-3; 7 bases line up with TRBD1. This CDR3 is built from 14 residues. Trimming at V came to 1 base and at J to 5 bases, leaving 2 bases not matched to a gene. Looked up from germline, CDR1 is LGHNA and CDR2 is YSLEER.

The genes are TRBV20-1 and TRBJ2-2; 8 bases fit TRBD2. Germline V lookup: CDR1 DFQATT, CDR2 SNEGSKA (reference sequence). The junction had 13 bases not matched to a gene; V was cut back by 4 bases and J by 0 bases. CDR3 length equals 18 residues. The CDR3 spells CSANHPIIAGTNTGELFF. The CDR3 region has the DNA TGCAGTGCTAACCACCCGATTATAGCGGGAACGAACACCGGGGAGCTGTTTTTT.

The chain recombines TRBV6-2 or TRBV6-3 with TRBJ1-1; D may be TRBD1 (5 bases). Germline assignment: CDR1 MNHEY and CDR2 SVGEGT. This CDR3 comprises 13 residues. V was pared by 6 bases and J by 5 bases, with 13 bases between. The CDR3 loop is CASSQGVDTEAFF. CDR3 DNA sequence: TGTGCCAGCAGCCAAGGGGTAGATACTGAAGCTTTCTTT.

This clonotype has a handful of counts. This chain connects TRBV7-2 to TRBJ2-5; D is unresolved. The ends were cut back, 5 bases at V and 0 bases at J, with 13 bases in the middle. CDR3 length: 15 residues. Per germline, CDR1 SGHTA and CDR2 FQGNSA. CDR3 region: CASSVDGMYQETQYF. The CDR3, as DNA: TGTGCCAGCAGCGTAGATGGAATGTACCAAGAGACCCAGTACTTC.

The rearrangement links TRBV20-1 to TRBJ1-5; D unresolved. V was trimmed by 5 bases and J by 2 bases, leaving 16 bases between them. The length of the CDR3 is 15 residues. In germline, CDR1 is DFQATT, CDR2 SNEGSKA (reference sequence). The DNA of the CDR3 is TGCAGTGCTCCGGACGAGAGGGCGGGCAATCAGCCCCAGCATTTT. It encodes CSAPDERAGNQPQHF.

V usage is TRBV15 and J usage is TRBJ2-3; tentatively, D is TRBD2 (5 bases). V was shortened by 6 bases and J by 4 bases, with 20 bases between the two germline ends. The CDR3 runs 16 residues. CDR1 and CDR2 from the germline V gene are LNHNV and YYDKDF (reference sequence). This CDR3 is CATRDSELESADTQYF. In DNA form, the CDR3 reads TGTGCCACCAGGGACTCCGAGCTAGAGTCGGCAGATACGCAGTATTTT.

Remarks on this clonotype: Likely a read error: the CDR3 ends without its conserved phenylalanine or tryptophan. CDR3 DNA sequence: TGTGCCAGCAGCCCCAGGGGGGGGGCGGGGGAGCAGTACTCC. It encodes CASSPRGGAGEQYS. The genes are TRBV5-4 and TRBJ2-7; D is possibly TRBD1 or TRBD2 (7 bases each). This CDR3 has 14 amino acids. CDR1 is SGHNT, CDR2 YYREEE, per germline (reference sequence). Between the trimmed V and J ends, which lost 4 bases and 7 bases, there was a span of 18 bases.

The table lists this clonotype with a few counts. J is TRBJ2-1 and V is TRBV6-5, with 11 positions matching TRBD2. J gave up 1 base and V 3 bases, and 17 bases lay outside the gene matches. CDR1 is MNHEY and CDR2 is SVGAGI in the germline V gene. The CDR3 length is 21 residues. CDR3 sequence (DNA): TGTGCCAGCAGTTATCGTCTACCGGGACTAGCGGCCCCCACTTCCTACAATGAGCAGTTCTTC. As protein: CASSYRLPGLAAPTSYNEQFF.